This TCR beta chain was recovered during a study of shared clonotypes between healthy human individuals. Several immunoSEQ plates held equal portions of the genomic DNA taken from each subset. Sequencing used immunoSEQ multiplex PCR; TCRdb keeps in-frame clones, though not all of them. The table lists about 590,000 clones, 95% of them singletons. Regarding the study as a whole: Only blood underwent sampling, and tissue repertoires likely differ. Since donors were few, the genetic and exposure-history diversity represented was limited.

A single count supports this clone. The target antigen is unknown. This CDR3 comprises 11 residues. The V end lost 6 bases, the J end lost 7 bases, and 8 bases lay between the germline ends. Germline CDR1 and CDR2: MDHEN and SYDVKM. Cells designated naive CD8 were CD45RO-negative and were positively selected for CCR7, with terminally differentiated effector memory CD45RA+ cells excluded. The sequenced sample was naive CD8+ T cells sorted from blood. The chain employs TRBV28 and TRBJ2-3; tentatively, D is TRBD2 (5 bases). This receptor was obtained from a woman aged 25 to 39 in good health. The CDR3 here is CASSPGNTQYF. The CDR3 nucleotides are TGTGCCAGCAGCCCCGGGAATACGCAGTATTTT.